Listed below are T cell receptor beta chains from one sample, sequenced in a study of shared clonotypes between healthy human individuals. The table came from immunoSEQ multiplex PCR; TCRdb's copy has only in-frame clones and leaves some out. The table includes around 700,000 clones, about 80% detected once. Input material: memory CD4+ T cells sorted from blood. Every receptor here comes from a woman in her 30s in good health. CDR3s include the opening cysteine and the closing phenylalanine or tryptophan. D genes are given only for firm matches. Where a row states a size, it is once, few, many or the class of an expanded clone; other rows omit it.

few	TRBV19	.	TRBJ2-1	TGTGCCAGTAGTATAGATCCCTACTCTTACAATGAGCAGTTCTTC	CASSIDPYSYNEQFF
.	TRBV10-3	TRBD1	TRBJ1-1	TGTGCCATCACCCCCACAGGGGCAATGAACACTGAAGCTTTCTTT	CAITPTGAMNTEAFF
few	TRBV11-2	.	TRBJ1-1	TGTGCCAGCAGCCTATTTGAGGACACTGAAGCTTTCTTT	CASSLFEDTEAFF
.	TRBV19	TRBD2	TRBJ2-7	TGTGCCAGTAGTATAGAAGGGACTAGCGGGAGCCCCGTCGTCTACGAGCAGTACTTC	CASSIEGTSGSPVVYEQYF
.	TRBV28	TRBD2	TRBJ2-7	TGTGCCAGCAGTTTATCGGGGGGGAGTCTCTACGAGCAGTACTTC	CASSLSGGSLYEQYF
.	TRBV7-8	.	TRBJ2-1	TGTGCCAGCAGCTCCCGGGAGAAGCCCTACAATGAGCAGTTCTTC	CASSSREKPYNEQFF
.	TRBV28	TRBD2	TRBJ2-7	TGTGCCACCGAGGGGACTAGTAACGAGCAGTACTTC	CATEGTSNEQYF
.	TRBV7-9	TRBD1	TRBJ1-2	TGTGCCAGCAGCATTGAGGGACAGGGGGGTGGCTACACCTTC	CASSIEGQGGGYTF
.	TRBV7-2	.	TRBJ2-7	TGTGCCAGCAGCCCGGGAGCTTACGAGCAGTACTTC	CASSPGAYEQYF
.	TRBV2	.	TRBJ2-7	TGTGCCAGCAGTATCGTAGCGGCCCCTGTTAATGAGCAGTACTTC	CASSIVAAPVNEQYF
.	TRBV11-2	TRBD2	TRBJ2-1	TGTGCCAGCAGCTTAGTAGCTAGCGGAGGAAGGGAGTTCTTC	CASSLVASGGREFF
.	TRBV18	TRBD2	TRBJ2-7	TGTGCCAGCTCGAAAGGGACTAGCGATCAGCAGTACTTC	CASSKGTSDQQYF
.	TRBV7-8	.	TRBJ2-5	TGTGCCAGCAGCTTAGGGTGGAGTCGATACCAAGAGACCCAGTACTTC	CASSLGWSRYQETQYF
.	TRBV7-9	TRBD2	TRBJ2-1	TGTGCCAGCAGCTCCCAGACTAGCTCGAATGAGCAGTTCTTC	CASSSQTSSNEQFF
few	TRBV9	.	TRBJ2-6	TGTGCCAGCAGCGTAACCGGGGCCAACGTCCTGACTTTC	CASSVTGANVLTF